This TCR beta chain was documented in a study of beta chain features in type 1 diabetes. Germline CDR1 GTSNPN, CDR2 SVGIG (reference sequence). This CDR3 is 15 amino acids long. Trimming cost V 2 bases and J 0 bases, with 13 bases left between them. Worth noting for this clone: Its cognate antigen is unknown.

Study-wide findings and caveats: When Type 1 diabetes patients were examined, their TCRB CDR3s proved moderately but significantly shorter in all four CD4+ subsets. A greater similarity of naive, central memory and Treg TCRB repertoires was seen among patients than among healthy donors.

Each sorted fraction was over 95% pure. Sequenced material consisted of expressed TCRB transcripts (all of the isolated RNA was reverse transcribed). The protocol was immunoSEQ multiplex PCR, while the TCRdb copy is restricted to in-frame clones and leaves out a portion. Of about 180,000 clones detected, more than 10% appear once; the ten largest clones hold about 0.66%. The origin of this receptor is a woman between 18 and 29 years old in good health. The chain is built from TRBV30 and TRBJ1-1; unclear D gene. The sample comprised central memory CD4+ T cells from blood. The CDR3 DNA reads TGTGCCTGGAGTACACCGACATCGGTGAACACTGAAGCTTTCTTT. Translated: CAWSTPTSVNTEAFF. Based on the CDR3 plus reference TRBV30 and TRBJ1-1, the full variable domain is SQTIHQWPATLVQPVGSPLSLECTVEGTSNPNLYWYRQAAGRGLQLLFYSVGIGQISSEVPQNLSASRPQDRQFILSSKKLLLSDSGFYLCAWSTPTSVNTEAFFGQGTRLTVV.